The T cell receptor (beta chain) under discussion was sequenced for a study of T cell responses to AZD1222 COVID-19 vaccine. About the study: The study pooled second doses at about 4 or about 12 weeks.

The method was immunoSEQ multiplex PCR; TCRdb's version includes in-frame clones alone and lacks a portion of them. The sample includes some 97,000 clones, approximately 91% of them seen just once. Study-wide results and limits: Just a handful of AZD1222 recipients tested seropositive at baseline. Researchers report vaccine-associated CD4 TCRs spanning spike, with dominance at 160-218 and 743-854. White British people made up most donors, females outnumbered males, and clonal diversity was possibly underestimated.

Worth noting for this clone: The target antigen is unknown.

This material consisted of peripheral blood, taken on day 0 of AZD1222 vaccination. This TCR was recovered from an adult in good health.

This chain's CDR3 is CASSWPGPGNTIYF. The CDR3 DNA is TGTGCCAGCAGCTGGCCGGGCCCTGGAAACACCATATATTTT. V gene TRBV5-6 combines with J gene TRBJ1-3; D uncertain. V was pared by 3 bases and J by 2 bases, with 9 bases between. Germline-derived CDR1 and CDR2 are SGHDT and YYEEEE. The CDR3 is made up of 14 amino acids.